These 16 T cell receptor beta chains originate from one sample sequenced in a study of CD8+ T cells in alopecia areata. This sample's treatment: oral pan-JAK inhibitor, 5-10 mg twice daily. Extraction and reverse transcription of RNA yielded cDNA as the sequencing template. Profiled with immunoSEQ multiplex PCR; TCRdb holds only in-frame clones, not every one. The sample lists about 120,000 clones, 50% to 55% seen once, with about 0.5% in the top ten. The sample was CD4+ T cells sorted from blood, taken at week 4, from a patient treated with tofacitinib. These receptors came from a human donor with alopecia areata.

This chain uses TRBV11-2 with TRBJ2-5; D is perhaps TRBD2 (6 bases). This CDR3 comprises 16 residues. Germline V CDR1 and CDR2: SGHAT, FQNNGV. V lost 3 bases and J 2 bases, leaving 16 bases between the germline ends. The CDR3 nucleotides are TGTGCCAGCAGCTTGGGGGGTACAGCGAGACAAGAGACCCAGTACTTC. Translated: CASSLGGTARQETQYF.

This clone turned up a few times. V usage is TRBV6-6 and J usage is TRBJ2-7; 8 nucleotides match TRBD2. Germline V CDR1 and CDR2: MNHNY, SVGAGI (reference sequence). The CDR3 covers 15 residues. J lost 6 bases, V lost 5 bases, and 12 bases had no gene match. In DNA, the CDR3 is TGTGCCAGCAGTCAGCCCGGAGGACTAGCCCGCGAGCAGTACTTC. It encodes CASSQPGGLAREQYF.

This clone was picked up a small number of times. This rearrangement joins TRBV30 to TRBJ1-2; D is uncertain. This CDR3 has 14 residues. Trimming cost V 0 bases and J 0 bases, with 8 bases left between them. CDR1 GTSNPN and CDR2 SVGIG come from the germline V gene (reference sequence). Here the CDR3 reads CAWSVSGSNYGYTF. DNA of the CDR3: TGTGCCTGGAGTGTATCCGGTTCTAACTATGGCTACACCTTC.

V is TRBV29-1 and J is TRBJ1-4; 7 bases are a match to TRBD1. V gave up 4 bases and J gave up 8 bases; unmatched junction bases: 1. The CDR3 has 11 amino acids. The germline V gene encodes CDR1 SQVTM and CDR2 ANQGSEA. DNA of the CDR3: TGCAGCGTTGGGGACAGCGAAAAACTGTTTTTT. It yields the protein CSVGDSEKLFF.

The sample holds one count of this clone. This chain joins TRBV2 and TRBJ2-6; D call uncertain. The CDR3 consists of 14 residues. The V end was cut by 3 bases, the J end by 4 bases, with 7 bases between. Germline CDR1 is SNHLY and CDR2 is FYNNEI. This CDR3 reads CASSEPLGANVLTF. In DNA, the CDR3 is TGTGCCAGCAGTGAGCCACTCGGGGCCAACGTCCTGACTTTC.

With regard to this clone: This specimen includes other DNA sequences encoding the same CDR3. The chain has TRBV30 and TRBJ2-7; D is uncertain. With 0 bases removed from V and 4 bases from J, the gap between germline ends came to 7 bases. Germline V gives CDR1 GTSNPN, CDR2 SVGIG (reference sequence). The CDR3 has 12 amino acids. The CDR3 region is CAWSVLSYEQYF. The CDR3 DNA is TGTGCCTGGAGTGTTCTCTCTTACGAGCAGTACTTC.

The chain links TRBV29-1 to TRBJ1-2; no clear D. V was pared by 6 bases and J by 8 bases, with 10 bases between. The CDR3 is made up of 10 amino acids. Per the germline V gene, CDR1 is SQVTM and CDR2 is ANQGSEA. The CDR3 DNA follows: TGCAGCGTACTCAACCGGGGCTACACCTTC. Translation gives CSVLNRGYTF.

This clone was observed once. The CDR3 loop reads CASRIGGNTEAFF. CDR3 in DNA: TGTGCCAGCAGGATCGGGGGGAACACTGAAGCTTTCTTT. The V call is TRBV5-4, the J call TRBJ1-1, with D possibly matching TRBD1 (5 bases). CDR3 length: 13 residues. With 5 bases removed from V and 1 base from J, the gap between germline ends came to 9 bases. Germline V gene lookup returns CDR1 SGHNT and CDR2 YYREEE (reference sequence).

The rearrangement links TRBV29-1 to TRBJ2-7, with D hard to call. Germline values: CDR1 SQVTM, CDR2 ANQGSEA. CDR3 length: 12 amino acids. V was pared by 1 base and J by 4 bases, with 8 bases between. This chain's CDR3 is CSVEVLGYEQYF. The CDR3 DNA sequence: TGCAGCGTTGAAGTCCTAGGGTACGAGCAGTACTTC.

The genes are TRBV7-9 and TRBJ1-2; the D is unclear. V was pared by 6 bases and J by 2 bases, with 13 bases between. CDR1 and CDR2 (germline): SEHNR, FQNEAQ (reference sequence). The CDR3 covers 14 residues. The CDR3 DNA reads TGTGCCAGCAGTCGGACGGAGAGAAACTATGGCTACACCTTC. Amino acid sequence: CASSRTERNYGYTF. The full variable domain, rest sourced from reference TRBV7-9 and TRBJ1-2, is DTGVSQNPRHKITKRGQNVTFRCDPISEHNRLYWYRQTLGQGPEFLTYFQNEAQLEKSRLLSDRFSAERPKGSFSTLEIQRTEQGDSAMYLCASSRTERNYGYTFGSGTRLTVV.

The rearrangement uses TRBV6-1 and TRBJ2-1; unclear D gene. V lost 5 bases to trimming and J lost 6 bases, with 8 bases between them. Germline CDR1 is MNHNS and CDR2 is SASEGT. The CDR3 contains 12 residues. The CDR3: CASSSIVNEQFF. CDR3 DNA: TGTGCCAGCAGTTCCATAGTCAATGAGCAGTTCTTC.

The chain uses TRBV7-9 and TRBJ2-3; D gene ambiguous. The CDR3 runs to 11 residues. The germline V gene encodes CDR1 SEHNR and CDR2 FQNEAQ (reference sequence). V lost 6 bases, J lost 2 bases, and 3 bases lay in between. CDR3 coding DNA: TGTGCCAGCAGGATCACAGATACGCAGTATTTT. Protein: CASRITDTQYF.

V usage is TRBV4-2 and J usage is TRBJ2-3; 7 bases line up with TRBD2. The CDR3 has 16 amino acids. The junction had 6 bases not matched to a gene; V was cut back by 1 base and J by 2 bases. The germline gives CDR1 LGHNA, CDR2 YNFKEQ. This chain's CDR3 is CASSQGEAGNTDTQYF. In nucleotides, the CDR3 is TGTGCCAGCAGCCAAGGGGAAGCGGGGAACACAGATACGCAGTATTTT.

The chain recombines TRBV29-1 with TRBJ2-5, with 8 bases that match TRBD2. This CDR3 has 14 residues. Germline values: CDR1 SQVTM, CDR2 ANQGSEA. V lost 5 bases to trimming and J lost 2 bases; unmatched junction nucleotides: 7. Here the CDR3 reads CSVSPAGGQETQYF. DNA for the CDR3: TGCAGCGTTTCCCCCGCGGGAGGACAAGAGACCCAGTACTTC.

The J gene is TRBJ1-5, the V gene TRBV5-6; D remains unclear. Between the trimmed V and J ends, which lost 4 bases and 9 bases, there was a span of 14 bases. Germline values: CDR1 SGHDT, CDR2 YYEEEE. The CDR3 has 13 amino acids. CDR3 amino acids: CASSPGGRRPQHF. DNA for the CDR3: TGTGCCAGCAGCCCGGGAGGGAGGCGGCCCCAGCATTTT.

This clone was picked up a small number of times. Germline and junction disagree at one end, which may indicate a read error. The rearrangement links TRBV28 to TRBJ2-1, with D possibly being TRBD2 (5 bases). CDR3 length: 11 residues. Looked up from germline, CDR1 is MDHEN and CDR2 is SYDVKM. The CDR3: CASSLRGSWIF. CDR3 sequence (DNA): TGTGCCAGCAGTTTAAGAGGGTCGTGGATCTTC.